The clone carrying this TCR beta chain came up many times. TCRdb called the 5' RACE reads again in MiXCR, with one record for every CDR3 protein. The sample comprises approximately 90,000 distinct CDR3 sequences, around 10% of which are singletons, and around 4.3% rests with the top ten. This record belongs to a study of early T cells in non-severe SARS-CoV-2 infection. Trimming took 1 base from V and 2 from J, leaving 8 bases between them. The germline V gene encodes CDR1 DFQATT and CDR2 SNEGSKA (reference sequence). CDR3 length equals 13 residues. The gene calls are TRBV20-1 and TRBJ1-1; TRBD1 is a possible D gene (5 bases). Here the sequenced sample was whole blood, taken at baseline. The TCR originated in an adult who was a healthcare worker with PCR-confirmed SARS-CoV-2 infection or an uninfected control (not recorded which). The CDR3 nucleotides are TGCAGTGCTAGAGTGGGACTTAACACTGAAGCTTTCTTT. It encodes CSARVGLNTEAFF.